This T cell receptor (beta chain) stems from a study of CXCR3-negative and CXCR3-positive naive CD8 T cells (dated by TCRdb to between 2018 and 2020). Looking at the study overall: In total, approximately 150 million TRB reads were obtained, corresponding to roughly 1.5 +/- 0.3 million reads per library. Data from about 10 donors, pooled across two independent experiments, went into the diversity and physicochemical repertoire analyses. Naive subsets from 5 or 6 donors and memory cells from 3 donors were included in the TRBV-TRBJ cluster analysis.

The CDR1 and CDR2 encoded by the germline V gene are SGHAT and FQNNGV. The CDR3 sequence holds 11 residues, the cysteine and phenylalanine included. Only the protein is on record. A note on this clonotype: Its antigen has not been determined.

TCRdb records NextSeq 550 as the sequencer. The Human TCR Profiling Kit (MiLaboratory) was used to make UMI-labeled 5' RACE TRB cDNA libraries. cDNA synthesis used the entire amount of extracted RNA, and PCR amplification then used the entire amount of cDNA produced. Libraries were prepared in parallel using an identical number of PCR cycles. Per the source publication's procedure: With a requirement of at least two reads per UMI, MIGEC and MiXCR extracted about 50,000 +/- 10,000 unique UMI-labeled TRB cDNA molecules per library. On average, around 40,000 +/- 10,000 functional in-frame TRB CDR3 nucleotide clonotypes lacking stop codons were found per library. After downsampling to 5000 UMI-labeled TRB molecules per sample, diversity metrics, including normalized Shannon-Wiener and Chao1, were computed in VDJtools. Clonotype-size-weighted physicochemical properties of the central five CDR3 residues (interaction energy, strength, volume and Kidera factor 4) were computed in VDJtools. Based on TCRdb reprocessing of the reads, there is one entry per CDR3 protein sequence, and DNA is missing. TCRdb, not the original authors, processed these V and J calls. This sample's records show some 67,000 distinct CDR3 sequences. The ten largest make up roughly 1.5% of the sample.

The full study reports these points: Within the same donor, TRBV-TRBJ usage looked similar between naive CXCR3-negative and CXCR3-positive cells, but memory cells had distinct patterns. Because surface CD5, which is linked to self-reactivity in mice, was comparable between the naive subsets, TCR interaction strength was also inferred from TRB CDR3 physicochemical properties. Compared with CXCR3-negative naive cells, CXCR3-positive naive cells had TRB CDR3s with higher hydrophobicity (lower Kidera factor 4), lower energy, and higher strength and volume indices. Because CXCR3 expression was partially decreased after cryopreservation, freshly isolated PBMCs were used for most assays. Comparably high repertoire diversity was found in both naive subsets, whereas much lower repertoire diversity was found in memory CD8+ T cells.

For each CD8+ T cell subset, flow sorting was done in triplicate, and about 300,000 cells per subset went directly into RLT lysis buffer. To keep memory contaminants out, a stringent definition of naive CD8+ T cells was applied: CD45RO-CCR7+CD27+CD95-. Peripheral blood mononuclear cells were isolated from buffy coats using standard density gradient centrifugation. Naive CXCR3-negative and CXCR3-positive CD8+ T cells were flow-sorted on a FACSAria III. Total RNA was extracted from sorted cells using an RNeasy Mini Kit. The sequence links TRBV11-2 to TRBJ2-3. This TCR derives from a human donor in good health. Some clones in this sample may be carry-over from other donors' samples. Sequencing was performed on naive CXCR3- CD8+ T cells from blood. In the paper's terms, the cell subset or site label means: CD45RO-CCR7+CD27+CD95- naive CD8+ T cells lacking CXCR3 (TNR3-). The encoded CDR3 is CASSLPDTQYF. The entire variable domain, with the stretches around the CDR3 drawn from the reference TRBV11-2 and TRBJ2-3 proteins, is EAGVAQSPRYKIIEKRQSVAFWCNPISGHATLYWYQQILGQGPKLLIQFQNNGVVDDSQLPKDRFSAERLKGVDSTLKIQPAKLEDSAVYLCASSLPDTQYFGPGTRLTVL.